A selection of T cell receptor beta chains follows, all from one sample in a study of cytomegalovirus exposure and HLA in healthy donors. TCRdb keeps only in-frame clones here, not all; method: immunoSEQ multiplex PCR. The table lists some 100,000 clones, approximately 72% of them singletons. The material sequenced was PBMCs. The receptor source for this set is a male donor in good health and CMV-seropositive. Both conserved end residues are part of each CDR3. Fields, in order: V gene, clone size, D gene, J gene, CDR3 DNA, CDR3 protein. D genes are given only for firm matches. Size is omitted from some rows. Given values are once, few, many or a class for expanded clones.

TRBV19	.	.	TRBJ1-1	TGTGCCAGTAGATTTCGGGAAGCTTTCTTT	CASRFREAFF
TRBV30	.	.	TRBJ1-5	TGTGCCTGGGGGGGGGCCAGGAATCAGCCCCAGCATTTT	CAWGGARNQPQHF
TRBV9	.	.	TRBJ2-3	TGTGCCAGCAGCGTCGCGGGGGCGGTATTCGTCGATACGCAGTATTTT	CASSVAGAVFVDTQYF
TRBV18	.	.	TRBJ2-3	TGTGCCAGCTCACCACCGGCGGGTAGGACGCAGTATTTT	CASSPPAGRTQYF
TRBV1	.	.	TRBJ2-5	TGCACCAGCAGCCAAGATCATTGGGTTTGCGGGGACTACCAAGAGACCCAGTACTTC	CTSSQDHWVCGDYQETQYF
TRBV5-1	.	.	TRBJ1-1	TGCGCCAGCAGCTTGGGGCAGGCGGAAGCTTTCTTT	CASSLGQAEAFF
TRBV6-5	.	TRBD2	TRBJ2-1	TGTGCCAGCAGTTACTCGACTAGCAGGATTAACAATGAGCAGTTCTTC	CASSYSTSRINNEQFF
TRBV5-6	.	.	TRBJ2-2	TGTGCCAGCAGCTCGCTTCCTAGGTCGAGGGAGCTGTTTTTT	CASSSLPRSRELFF
TRBV7-2	.	.	TRBJ1-3	TGTGCCAGCAGCTTCCCCGGGGTTGGAAACACCATATATTTT	CASSFPGVGNTIYF
TRBV7-8	few	.	TRBJ1-1	TGTGCCAGCAGCCTTAGTATGGACACTGAAGCTTTCTTT	CASSLSMDTEAFF
TRBV29-1	.	.	TRBJ2-7	TGCAGCGTTGATCTGGCAGACTCCTACGAGCAGTACTTC	CSVDLADSYEQYF
TRBV5-3	.	.	TRBJ2-1	TGTGCGCCGACGGCGGGGGCGAGAGACAATGAGCAGTTCTTC	CAPTAGARDNEQFF
TRBV29-1	.	TRBD2	TRBJ2-7	TGCAGCGTTGAATTGGGGACTAGCGGGGAGTACGAGCAGTACTTC	CSVELGTSGEYEQYF
TRBV4-2	.	.	TRBJ2-4	TGTGCCAGCAGCCGAGACCGAGCCCTAAAAAACATTCAGTACTTC	CASSRDRALKNIQYF
TRBV7-9	.	TRBD1	TRBJ2-1	TGTGCCAGCAGCTACAAACCGGGACAGGGTCGGCGGGAGCAGTTCTTC	CASSYKPGQGRREQFF
TRBV7-9	.	TRBD2	TRBJ2-2	TGTGCCAGCAGCTCGACTAGCGGGGGGGTAACCGGGGAGCTGTTTTTT	CASSSTSGGVTGELFF
TRBV27	.	TRBD2	TRBJ2-5	TGTGCCAGCAGTCCCTTGGGGAGCGGGGGGCAAGAGACCCAGTACTTC	CASSPLGSGGQETQYF
TRBV28	.	.	TRBJ1-2	TGTGCCAGCAGTTTGCCAGGCAGGGACTATGGCTACACCTTC	CASSLPGRDYGYTF
TRBV7-2	.	TRBD1	TRBJ1-6	TGTGCCAGCAGCGAAGGGGGCAGAGCGCGACTCCACTTT	CASSEGGRARLHF
TRBV5-4	.	.	TRBJ2-1	TGTGCCAGCAGCTTCTACCATGAGCAGTTCTTC	CASSFYHEQFF
TRBV6-5	.	TRBD1	TRBJ1-2	TGTGCCAGCAGTCCGACACCGGGACAGGGTGGTGGCTACACCTTC	CASSPTPGQGGGYTF
TRBV11-2	few	.	TRBJ2-5	TGTGCCAGCAGCTTAGGACAGGTGCCCCGGGAGACCCAGTACTTC	CASSLGQVPRETQYF
TRBV5-1	.	TRBD1	TRBJ2-7	TGCGCCAGCAGCCCTACCGGGACAGGGGGCTACGAGCAGTACTTC	CASSPTGTGGYEQYF